This T cell receptor (beta chain) derives from a study of blood T cell repertoires in COVID-19. Looking at the study overall: There were acute and convalescent COVID-19 samples, and they came from the United States, Italy and Spain. In each case, the material was cDNA or gDNA derived from T cells, B-cell-depleted T cells, or PBMCs.

As handled by the study authors: Amplification of reference gene primers provided the estimated nucleated cell counts. Clones were sequenced by immunoSEQ multiplex PCR, and TCRdb holds only the in-frame ones, with some missing. V and J calls and clone size are given by that table; D and trimming were obtained from the DNA. The data hold about 200,000 clones, with roughly nine tenths observed a single time. During active infection, Seattle patients enrolled and were then monitored through disease. Sequenced sample: peripheral blood. This receptor was identified in a man between 60 and 70 years old with COVID-19, enrolled during active disease.

The CDR3 coding sequence is TGCGCCAGCAGCTCCAGGGAAAGGGGTGCTAATGAAAAACTGTTTTTT. As protein: CASSSRERGANEKLFF. This rearrangement joins TRBV5-1 to TRBJ1-4, with D possibly being TRBD1 (5 bases). The CDR3 contains 16 residues. V lost 3 bases to trimming and J lost 3 bases, with 15 bases between them. CDR1 is SGHRS and CDR2 is YFSETQ in the germline V gene.